The 25 T cell receptor beta chains below all came from one sample that was sequenced in a study of patients with pleural tuberculosis. MiXCR, run by TCRdb on the reads, gives a single entry per CDR3 protein. The repertoire holds around 50,000 distinct CDR3 sequences, with approximately 7.5% as singletons. These receptors all come from a human donor with pleural tuberculosis.

The chain combines TRBV19 with TRBJ2-7; maybe TRBD1 (6 bases). The CDR3 is 15 amino acids. The germline gives CDR1 LNHDA, CDR2 SQIVND (reference sequence). Trimming took off 9 bases at V and 0 bases at J, with 18 bases between the two ends. In nucleotides, the CDR3 is TGTGCCAGAGAGGGGGTTCCCCAGTCCTCCTACGAGCAGTACGTC. Its translation is CAREGVPQSSYEQYV.

The chain is built from TRBV19 and TRBJ2-3, with TRBD2 identical over 10 bases. Germline V gene data show CDR1 as LNHDA and CDR2 as SQIVND (reference sequence). The CDR3 sequence is 15 residues long. V lost 9 bases to trimming and J lost 4 bases; unmatched junction nucleotides: 10. CDR3 sequence (DNA): TGTGCCAGCACCATCGGGACTAGCGTGGCAGATACGCAGTATTTT. This gives the protein CASTIGTSVADTQYF.

Comment on this clonotype: This may arise from a read error, as a much more abundant clone is one base away. J is TRBJ1-5 and V is TRBV20-1, with D maybe TRBD1 (5 bases). V lost 7 bases and J lost 7, with 14 bases in between. The CDR3 covers 12 residues. Germline-derived CDR1 and CDR2 are DFQATT and SNEGSKA (reference sequence). The chain's CDR3 is CSGGKRWQPQHF. CDR3 sequence (DNA): TGCAGTGGGGGGAAGAGGTGGCAGCCCCAGCATTTT.

This clonotype was counted at least ten times. The genes are TRBV12-3 or TRBV12-4 and TRBJ1-5; weak D call: TRBD1 (5 bases). Trimming shortened V by 5 bases and J by 4 bases, and 12 bases separated the two germline ends. The CDR3 runs to 14 residues. DNA of the CDR3: TGTGCCAGCAGTCCCGGGGGAACGAATCAGCCCCAGCATTTT. Amino acid sequence: CASSPGGTNQPQHF.

This clonotype was observed a handful of times. The chain links TRBV3-1 to TRBJ1-6; perhaps TRBD1 as D (5 bases). This CDR3 spans 16 amino acids. V dropped 1 base and J dropped 6 bases, with 13 bases sitting between them. Germline assignment: CDR1 LGHDT and CDR2 YNNKEL (reference sequence). The CDR3 protein is CASSQGRQHLNSPLHF. CDR3 sequence (DNA): TGTGCCAGCAGCCAAGGCCGACAGCACCTTAATTCACCCCTCCACTTT.

This clonotype was counted only a few times. The chain uses TRBV4-1 and TRBJ2-7, with TRBD1 identical over 10 bases. CDR3 length equals 18 residues. The germline CDR1 and CDR2 sequences are MGHRA and YSYEKL. J lost 0 bases, V lost 0 bases, and 8 bases had no gene match. DNA for the CDR3: TGCGCCAGCAGCCAAGATGGGACAGGGGTACTACTCTCCTACGAGCAGTACTTC. Its translation: CASSQDGTGVLLSYEQYF.

This clonotype was detected ten times or more. The genes are TRBV6-2 or TRBV6-3 and TRBJ2-1, with 9 bases fitting TRBD1. CDR1 is MNHEY, CDR2 SVGEGT, per germline. CDR3 size: 16 residues. V lost 3 bases and J lost 10; bases outside the gene matches: 13. The CDR3 spells CASSYPPGQGFQEQFF. The CDR3, as DNA: TGTGCCAGCAGTTATCCACCGGGACAGGGTTTTCAGGAGCAGTTCTTC.

The V and J genes are TRBV29-1 and TRBJ1-3; D not certain. Trimming pared 4 bases from V and 0 bases from J, leaving 10 bases between. CDR1 and CDR2 (germline): SQVTM, ANQGSEA. The CDR3 is made up of 14 amino acids. CDR3 in amino acids: CSVAKETSGNTIYF. As DNA, the CDR3 is TGCAGCGTTGCAAAGGAAACCTCTGGAAACACCATATATTTT.

This clonotype was detected many times. The gene calls are TRBV18 and TRBJ1-3, with D possibly being TRBD1 (5 bases). Germline V gene sequence: CDR1 KGHSH, CDR2 LQKENI. Deletions cut 6 bases from V and 4 bases from J, with 16 bases between. The CDR3 spans 15 residues. The CDR3 loop is CASSEGADHGNTIYF. CDR3 bases: TGTGCCAGCTCGGAAGGGGCCGATCACGGAAACACCATATATTTT.

This clonotype has ten or more counts. The rearrangement links TRBV28 to TRBJ2-7; D gene ambiguous. Germline CDR1 and CDR2: MDHEN and SYDVKM. This CDR3 has 13 amino acids. Trimming pared 4 bases from V and 1 base from J, leaving 8 bases between. CDR3 amino acids: CASSSSESYEQYF. The CDR3 DNA is TGTGCCAGCAGTTCCTCAGAGTCCTACGAGCAGTACTTC.

This clonotype was seen at least ten times. This chain connects TRBV25-1 to TRBJ2-3; D unclear. The germline CDR1 and CDR2 sequences are MGHDK and SYGVNS. CDR3 length: 14 residues. V lost 3 bases, J lost 0 bases, and 7 bases lay in between. The CDR3 sequence is CASSEPDSTDTQYF. The CDR3 region has the DNA TGTGCCAGCAGTGAGCCAGATAGCACAGATACGCAGTATTTT.

The V gene is TRBV29-1, the J gene TRBJ2-3, with 10 bases lining up with TRBD2. Germline V gene data show CDR1 as SQVTM and CDR2 as ANQGSEA. V shed 7 bases and J 4 bases; nucleotides not matched to a gene: 2. The CDR3 length is 12 residues. This CDR3 is CSASGSPDTQYF. The CDR3 DNA reads as TGCAGCGCTAGCGGGAGCCCAGATACGCAGTATTTT.

In this sample, this clonotype turned up once. The chain links TRBV12-3 or TRBV12-4 to TRBJ1-5; 9 bases map to TRBD1. The V segment lost 0 bases and the J segment 7 bases; nucleotides outside the gene matches: 10. The CDR3 loop spans 17 amino acids. This chain's CDR3 is CASSLAGGQGLGQPQHF. The CDR3 nucleotides are TGTGCCAGCAGTTTAGCAGGGGGACAGGGCCTAGGACAGCCCCAGCATTTT.

This clonotype has at least ten counts. The chain combines TRBV20-1 with TRBJ1-5; 10 bases are a match to TRBD1. This CDR3 is built from 15 residues. Losses at the gene ends were 3 bases for V and 7 bases for J; bases not matched to a gene: 9. Germline V gene lookup returns CDR1 DFQATT and CDR2 SNEGSKA (reference sequence). CDR3 protein: CSARDMTGGRQPQHF. As DNA, the CDR3 is TGCAGTGCTAGGGACATGACAGGGGGCCGGCAGCCCCAGCATTTT.

This clonotype was counted ten times or more. The gene calls are TRBV27 and TRBJ2-1, with TRBD2 matching over 7 bases. With V trimmed by 6 bases and J by 7 bases, 6 bases remained unmatched. Per the germline V gene, CDR1 is MNHEY and CDR2 is SMNVEV (reference sequence). CDR3 length: 13 amino acids. In nucleotides, the CDR3 is TGTGCCAGCAGCCGTGGACTAGTTAATGAGCAGTTCTTC. Translated, it gives CASSRGLVNEQFF.

As for this clonotype: The germline gene is not matched at one end of the junction; a read error may be the cause. The chain uses TRBV10-3 and TRBJ1-1; D may be TRBD1 (6 bases). Looked up from germline, CDR1 is ENHRY and CDR2 is SYGVKD. This CDR3 has 13 residues. The CDR3 loop reads CAIIKQGNTEASF. CDR3 bases: TGTGCCATCATTAAGCAGGGGAACACTGAAGCTTCCTTT.

Many counts were recorded for this clonotype. The CDR3 DNA follows: TGTGCCAGCAGTTACACGGGCCCAGGGACATTTCAGTACTTC. It yields the protein CASSYTGPGTFQYF. The V and J genes are TRBV6-2 or TRBV6-3 and TRBJ2-4; D is perhaps TRBD1 (6 bases). The V end was cut by 2 bases, the J end by 11 bases, with 16 bases between. Germline V lookup: CDR1 MNHEY, CDR2 SVGEGT. The CDR3 is 14 residues long.

The sample holds many counts of this clonotype. CDR3 DNA: TGTGCCAGCAGTTCTCCGACCCTTGGAGGGGACACTGAAGCTTTCTTT. It yields the protein CASSSPTLGGDTEAFF. The chain recombines TRBV28 with TRBJ1-1; TRBD1 might be the D (5 bases). Deletions cut 4 bases from V and 3 bases from J, with 18 bases between. This CDR3 contains 16 residues. The germline V gene encodes CDR1 MDHEN and CDR2 SYDVKM.

There are many counts of this clonotype. The rearrangement links TRBV10-3 to TRBJ1-3; no firm D call. Germline assignment: CDR1 ENHRY and CDR2 SYGVKD. V was pared by 0 bases and J by 4 bases, with 4 bases between. The CDR3 spans 13 residues. Written as DNA, the CDR3 is TGTGCCATCAGTGAGTCACGGGGAAACACCATATATTTT. Its protein product is CAISESRGNTIYF.

This clonotype was counted ten times or more. This sequence joins TRBV29-1 and TRBJ1-5, with a possible D match to TRBD1 (6 bases). This CDR3 spans 13 amino acids. V lost 6 bases to trimming and J lost 5 bases, with 14 bases between them. Germline V CDR1 and CDR2: SQVTM, ANQGSEA. The CDR3 DNA reads as TGCAGCGTGCAAACAGGGTTCGATCAGCCCCAGCATTTT. This encodes CSVQTGFDQPQHF.

This clonotype has just a few counts. The V gene is TRBV7-1, the J gene TRBJ1-1; a weak D match, TRBD1 (5 bases). TRBV7-1 belongs to the ORF category, with a function that is uncertain. V was pared by 3 bases and J by 0 bases, with 14 bases between. The CDR3 spans 16 residues. DNA of the CDR3: TGTGCCAGCAGCTCGGGACGGATGGAATTGAACACTGAAGCTTTCTTT. This translates into CASSSGRMELNTEAFF.

The sample holds many counts of this clonotype. The J gene is TRBJ1-1, the V gene TRBV11-1; D possibly corresponds to TRBD1 (5 bases). V was pared by 1 base and J by 7 bases, with 13 bases between. Germline CDR1 SGHAT, CDR2 FQDESV (reference sequence). The CDR3 has 14 amino acids. The CDR3 loop is CASSLGGTGLEAFF. Here the CDR3 DNA reads TGTGCCAGCAGCTTAGGCGGGACCGGACTTGAAGCTTTCTTT.

This clonotype came up many times. The rearrangement links TRBV19 to TRBJ1-1; D not certain. CDR3 size: 12 residues. V was clipped by 1 base and J by 6 bases, with 6 bases between them. Per the germline V gene, CDR1 is LNHDA and CDR2 is SQIVND (reference sequence). The CDR3 loop is CASSIAWAEAFF. The DNA for the CDR3 is TGTGCCAGTAGTATAGCTTGGGCTGAAGCTTTCTTT. Looking up the rest from reference TRBV19 and TRBJ1-1 gives the full variable domain: DGGITQSPKYLFRKEGQNVTLSCEQNLNHDAMYWYRQDPGQGLRLIYYSQIVNDFQKGDIAEGYSVSREKKESFPLTVTSAQKNPTAFYLCASSIAWAEAFFGQGTRLTVV.

This clonotype was seen ten or more times. This sequence joins TRBV9 and TRBJ2-1; D is unresolved. CDR3 length equals 16 residues. The ends were cut back, 1 base at V and 6 bases at J, with 17 bases in the middle. Germline V CDR1 and CDR2: SGDLS, YYNGEE. CDR3 loop: CASSVLETTMTNEQFF. In nucleotides, the CDR3 is TGTGCCAGCAGCGTACTAGAGACGACAATGACCAATGAGCAGTTCTTC.

This clonotype was detected ten times or more. The J gene is TRBJ1-1, the V gene TRBV20-1; TRBD1 aligns across 8 bases. The CDR3 covers 13 residues. V was clipped by 4 bases and J by 5 bases; unmatched bases: 6. CDR1 is DFQATT and CDR2 is SNEGSKA in the germline V gene (reference sequence). The CDR3 coding sequence is TGCAGTGCTATCCAGGGGGCTGTGACTGAAGCTTTCTTT. Translating it yields CSAIQGAVTEAFF.